Described below is a single TCR beta chain sequence and its context. Its antigen is not identified. This specimen belongs to a study of T cells after posttransplantation cyclophosphamide. General study results and limits: Skin or GI-infiltrating T cells shared few TRB sequences with blood. Donor-recipient repertoire similarity was low at 1-2 months, rising over year one.

Germline V lookup: CDR1 SEHNR, CDR2 FQNEAQ (reference sequence). This CDR3 spans 16 amino acids. Deletions cut 1 base from V and 2 bases from J, with 14 bases between. Cells defined as naive were viable CD3+CD4+ or CD3+CD8+ and CCR7+CD45RA+CD45RO-CD95-CD27+CD28+. Assay used: immunoSEQ multiplex PCR; TCRdb lists only in-frame clones, some missing. The data show 34,000 or so clones, roughly nine tenths seen once. The receptor's source is a man younger than 45 in good health and a related stem cell transplant donor. The rearrangement uses TRBV7-9 and TRBJ1-1; possible D gene TRBD1, 6 bases. Source material: naive CD4+ T cells sorted from blood. CDR3 residues: CASSLGTDSFNTEAFF. CDR3 bases: TGTGCCAGCAGCTTAGGGACAGACAGTTTCAACACTGAAGCTTTCTTT.